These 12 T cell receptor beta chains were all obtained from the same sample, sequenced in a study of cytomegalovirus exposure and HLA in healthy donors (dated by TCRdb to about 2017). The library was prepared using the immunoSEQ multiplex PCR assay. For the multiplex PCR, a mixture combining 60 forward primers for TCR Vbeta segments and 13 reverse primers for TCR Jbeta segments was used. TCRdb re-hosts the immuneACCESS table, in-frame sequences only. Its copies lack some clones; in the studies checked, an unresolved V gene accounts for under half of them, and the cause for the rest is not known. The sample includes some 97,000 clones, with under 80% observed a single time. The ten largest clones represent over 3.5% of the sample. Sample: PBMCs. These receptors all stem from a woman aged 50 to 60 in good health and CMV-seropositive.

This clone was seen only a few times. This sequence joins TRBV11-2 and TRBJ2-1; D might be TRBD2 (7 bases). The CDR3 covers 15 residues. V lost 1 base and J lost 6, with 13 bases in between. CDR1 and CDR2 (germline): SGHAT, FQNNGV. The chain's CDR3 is CASSLVQGGGNEQFF. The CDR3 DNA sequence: TGTGCCAGCAGCTTAGTGCAGGGAGGGGGCAATGAGCAGTTCTTC.

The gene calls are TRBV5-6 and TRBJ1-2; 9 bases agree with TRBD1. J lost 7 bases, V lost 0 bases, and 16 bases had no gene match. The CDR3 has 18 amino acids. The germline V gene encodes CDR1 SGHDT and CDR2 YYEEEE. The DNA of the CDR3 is TGTGCCAGCAGCTTGGTGGGGGGACAGGGTAGCCCTTCGGCTGGCTACACCTTC. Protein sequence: CASSLVGGQGSPSAGYTF.

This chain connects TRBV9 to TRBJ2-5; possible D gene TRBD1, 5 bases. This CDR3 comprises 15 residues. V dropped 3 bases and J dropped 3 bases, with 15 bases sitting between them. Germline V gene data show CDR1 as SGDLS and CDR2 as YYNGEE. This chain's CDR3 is CASSADTGPEETQYF. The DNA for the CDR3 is TGTGCCAGCAGCGCCGACACAGGACCCGAAGAGACCCAGTACTTC.

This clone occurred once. CDR3 in amino acids: CAWSPLAGVRLYEQYF. For the CDR3, the DNA is TGTGCCTGGAGTCCCCTAGCGGGGGTTCGGCTCTACGAGCAGTACTTC. J is TRBJ2-7 and V is TRBV30; TRBD2 matches at 10 bases. The CDR3 is made up of 16 amino acids. Germline CDR1 reads GTSNPN; CDR2 reads SVGIG (reference sequence). V shed 2 bases, J shed 3 bases, and the junction held 10 bases outside the gene matches.

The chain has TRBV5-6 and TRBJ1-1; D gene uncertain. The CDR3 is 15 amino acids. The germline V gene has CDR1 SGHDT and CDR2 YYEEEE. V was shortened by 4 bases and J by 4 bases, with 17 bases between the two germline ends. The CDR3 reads CASSPAGRVGTEAFF. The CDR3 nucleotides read TGTGCCAGCAGCCCGGCCGGGAGGGTCGGCACTGAAGCTTTCTTT.

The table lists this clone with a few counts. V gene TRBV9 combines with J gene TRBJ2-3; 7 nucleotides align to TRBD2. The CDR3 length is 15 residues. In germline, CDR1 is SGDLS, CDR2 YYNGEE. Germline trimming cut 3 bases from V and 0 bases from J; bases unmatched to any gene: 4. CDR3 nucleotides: TGTGCCAGCAGCGCTAGCGGACCTAGCACAGATACGCAGTATTTT. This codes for CASSASGPSTDTQYF.

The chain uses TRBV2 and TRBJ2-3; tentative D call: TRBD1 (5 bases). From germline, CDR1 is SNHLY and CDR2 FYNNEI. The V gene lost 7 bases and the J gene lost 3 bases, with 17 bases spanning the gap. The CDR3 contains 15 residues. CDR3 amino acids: CASMSQGIITDTQYF. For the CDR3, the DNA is TGTGCCAGCATGAGCCAGGGAATCATAACAGATACGCAGTATTTT.

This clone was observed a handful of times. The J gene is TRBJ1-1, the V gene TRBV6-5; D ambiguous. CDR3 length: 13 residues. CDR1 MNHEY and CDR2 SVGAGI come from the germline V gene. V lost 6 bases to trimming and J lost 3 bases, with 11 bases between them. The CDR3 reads CASRPPQYTEAFF. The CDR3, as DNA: TGTGCCAGCAGACCTCCACAGTACACTGAAGCTTTCTTT.

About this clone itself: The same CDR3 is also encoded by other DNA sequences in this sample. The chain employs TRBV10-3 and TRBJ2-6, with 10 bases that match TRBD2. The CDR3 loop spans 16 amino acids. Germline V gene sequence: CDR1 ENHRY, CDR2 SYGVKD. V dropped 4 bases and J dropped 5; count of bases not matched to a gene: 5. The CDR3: CAISASSGSWANVLTF. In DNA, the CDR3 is TGTGCCATCAGTGCCTCTAGCGGGAGCTGGGCCAACGTCCTGACTTTC.

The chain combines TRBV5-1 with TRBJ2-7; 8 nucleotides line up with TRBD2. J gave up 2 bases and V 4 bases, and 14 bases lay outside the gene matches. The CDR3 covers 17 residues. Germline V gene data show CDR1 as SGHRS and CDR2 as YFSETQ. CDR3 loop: CASSPGVGTGGPYEQYF. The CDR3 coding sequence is TGCGCCAGCAGCCCCGGCGTCGGGACGGGGGGGCCCTACGAGCAGTACTTC.

The CDR3 loop reads CASSVDGGNHNNEQFF. The DNA for the CDR3 is TGTGCCAGCAGCGTAGATGGCGGGAACCACAACAATGAGCAGTTCTTC. The chain is built from TRBV9 and TRBJ2-1, with D possibly being TRBD2 (6 bases). Germline V gene sequence: CDR1 SGDLS, CDR2 YYNGEE. V was clipped by 0 bases and J by 5 bases, with 15 bases between them. This CDR3 has 16 amino acids.

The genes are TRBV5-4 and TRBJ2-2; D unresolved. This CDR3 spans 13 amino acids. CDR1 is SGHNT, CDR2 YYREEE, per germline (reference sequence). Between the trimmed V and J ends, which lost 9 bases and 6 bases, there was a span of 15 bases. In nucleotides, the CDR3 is TGTGCCATCGTCGAGTCGGCGGCCGGGGAGCTGTTTTTT. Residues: CAIVESAAGELFF.